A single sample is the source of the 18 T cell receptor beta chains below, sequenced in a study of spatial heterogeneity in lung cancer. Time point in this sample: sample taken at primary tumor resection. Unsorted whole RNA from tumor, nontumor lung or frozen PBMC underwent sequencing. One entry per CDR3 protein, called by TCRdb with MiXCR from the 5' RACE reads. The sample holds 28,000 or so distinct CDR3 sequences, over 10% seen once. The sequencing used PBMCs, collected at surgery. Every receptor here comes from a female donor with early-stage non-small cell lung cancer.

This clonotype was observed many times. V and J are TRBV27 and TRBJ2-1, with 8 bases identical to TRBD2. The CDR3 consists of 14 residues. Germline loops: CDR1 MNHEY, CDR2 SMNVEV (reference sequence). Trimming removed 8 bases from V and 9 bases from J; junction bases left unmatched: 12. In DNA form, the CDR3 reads TGTGCCAGCCACCCTAATAGCGGGAAAAGTGAGCAGTTCTTC. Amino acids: CASHPNSGKSEQFF.

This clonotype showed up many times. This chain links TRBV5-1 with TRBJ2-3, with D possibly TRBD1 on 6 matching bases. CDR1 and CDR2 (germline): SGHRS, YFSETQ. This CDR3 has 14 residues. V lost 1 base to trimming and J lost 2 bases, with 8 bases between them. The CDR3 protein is CASSLQGFTDTQYF. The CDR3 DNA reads TGCGCCAGCAGCTTGCAGGGGTTCACAGATACGCAGTATTTT.

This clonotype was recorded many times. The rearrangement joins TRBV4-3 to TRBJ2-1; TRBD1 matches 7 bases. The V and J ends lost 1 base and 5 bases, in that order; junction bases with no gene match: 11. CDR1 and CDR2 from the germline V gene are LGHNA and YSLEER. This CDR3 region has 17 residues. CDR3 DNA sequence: TGCGCCAGCAGCCAAGTAATGTCCAGGGGGTTCCACAATGAGCAGTTCTTC. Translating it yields CASSQVMSRGFHNEQFF.

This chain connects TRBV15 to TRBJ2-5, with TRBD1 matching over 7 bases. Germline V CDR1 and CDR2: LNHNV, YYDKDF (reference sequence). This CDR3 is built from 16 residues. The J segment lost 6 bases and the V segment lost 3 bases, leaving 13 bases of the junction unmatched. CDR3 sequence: CATSSSTTGYPQTQYF. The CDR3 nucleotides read TGTGCCACCAGCAGCTCAACGACAGGGTACCCCCAGACCCAGTACTTC.

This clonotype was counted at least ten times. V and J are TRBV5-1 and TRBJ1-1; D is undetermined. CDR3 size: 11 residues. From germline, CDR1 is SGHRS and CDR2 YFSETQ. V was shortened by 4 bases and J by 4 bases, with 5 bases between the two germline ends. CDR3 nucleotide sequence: TGCGCCAGCAGCCCAGGCACTGAAGCTTTCTTT. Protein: CASSPGTEAFF.

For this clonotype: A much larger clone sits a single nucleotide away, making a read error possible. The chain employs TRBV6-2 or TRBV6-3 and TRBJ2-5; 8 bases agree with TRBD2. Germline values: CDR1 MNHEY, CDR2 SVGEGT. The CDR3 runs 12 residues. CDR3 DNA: TGTGCCAGCAGTTGGAAGCGGGAGACCCAGCACTTC. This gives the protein CASSWKRETQHF.

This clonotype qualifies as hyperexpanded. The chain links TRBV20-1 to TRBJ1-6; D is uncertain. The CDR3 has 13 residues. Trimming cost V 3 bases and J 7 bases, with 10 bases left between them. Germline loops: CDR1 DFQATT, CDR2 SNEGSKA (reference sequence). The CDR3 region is CSASGRINSPLHF. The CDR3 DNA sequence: TGCAGTGCTAGTGGCCGGATCAATTCACCCCTCCACTTT.

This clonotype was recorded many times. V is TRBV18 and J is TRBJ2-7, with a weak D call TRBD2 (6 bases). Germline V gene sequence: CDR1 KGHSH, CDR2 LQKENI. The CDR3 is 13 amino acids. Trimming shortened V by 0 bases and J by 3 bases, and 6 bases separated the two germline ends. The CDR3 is CASSPPGLYEQYV. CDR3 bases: TGTGCCAGCTCACCACCGGGACTCTACGAGCAGTACGTC.

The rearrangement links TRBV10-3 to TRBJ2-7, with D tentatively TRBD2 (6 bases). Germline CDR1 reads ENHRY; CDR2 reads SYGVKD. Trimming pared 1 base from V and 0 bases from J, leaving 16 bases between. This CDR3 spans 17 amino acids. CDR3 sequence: CAISEWGGGSYSYEQYF. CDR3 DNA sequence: TGTGCCATCAGTGAGTGGGGAGGAGGGTCCTACTCCTACGAGCAGTACTTC.

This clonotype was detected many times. This CDR3 reads CSARPVNTVPYNEQFF. CDR3 nucleotide sequence: TGCAGTGCTAGGCCAGTTAATACCGTCCCGTACAATGAGCAGTTCTTC. The V gene is TRBV20-1, the J gene TRBJ2-1; D is unresolved. CDR1 and CDR2 (germline): DFQATT, SNEGSKA (reference sequence). Trimming pared 3 bases from V and 4 bases from J, leaving 19 bases between. The CDR3 runs to 16 residues.

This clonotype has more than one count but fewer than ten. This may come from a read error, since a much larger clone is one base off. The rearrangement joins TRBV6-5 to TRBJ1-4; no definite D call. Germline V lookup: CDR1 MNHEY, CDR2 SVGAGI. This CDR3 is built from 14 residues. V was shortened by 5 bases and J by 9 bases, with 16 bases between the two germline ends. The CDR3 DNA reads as TGTGCCAGCAGTCGGGCGTACCAGAATCAAAAACTGTTTTTT. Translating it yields CASSRAYQNQKLFF.

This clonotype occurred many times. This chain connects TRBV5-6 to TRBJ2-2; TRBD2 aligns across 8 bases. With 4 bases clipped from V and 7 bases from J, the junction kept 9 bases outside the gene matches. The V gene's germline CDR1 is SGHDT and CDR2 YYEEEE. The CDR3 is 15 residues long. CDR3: CASSLWTSWIGELFF. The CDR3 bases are TGTGCCAGCAGCCTCTGGACTAGCTGGATCGGGGAGCTGTTTTTT.

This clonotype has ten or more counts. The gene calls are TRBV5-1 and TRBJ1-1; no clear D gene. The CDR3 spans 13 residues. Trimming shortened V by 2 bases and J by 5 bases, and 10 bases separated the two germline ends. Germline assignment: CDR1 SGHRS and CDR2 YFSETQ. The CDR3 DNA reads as TGCGCCAGCAGCTTCGACCCGGGGACTGAAGCTTTCTTT. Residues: CASSFDPGTEAFF. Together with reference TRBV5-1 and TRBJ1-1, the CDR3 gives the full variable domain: KAGVTQTPRYLIKTRGQQVTLSCSPISGHRSVSWYQQTPGQGLQFLFEYFSETQRNKGNFPGRFSGRQFSNSRSEMNVSTLELGDSALYLCASSFDPGTEAFFGQGTRLTVV.

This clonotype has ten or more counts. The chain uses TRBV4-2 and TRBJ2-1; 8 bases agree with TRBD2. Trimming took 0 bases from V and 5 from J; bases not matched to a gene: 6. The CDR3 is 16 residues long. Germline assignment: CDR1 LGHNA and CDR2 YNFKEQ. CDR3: CASSQDGLAGHNEQFF. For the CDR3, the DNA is TGTGCCAGCAGCCAAGACGGCCTAGCGGGCCACAATGAGCAGTTCTTC.

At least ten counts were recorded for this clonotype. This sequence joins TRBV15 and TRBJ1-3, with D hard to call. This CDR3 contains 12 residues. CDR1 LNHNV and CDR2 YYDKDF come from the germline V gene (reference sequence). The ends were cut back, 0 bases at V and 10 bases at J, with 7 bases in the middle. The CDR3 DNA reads TGTGCCACCAGCAGAGAGGGGAATACCATATATTTT. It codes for CATSREGNTIYF.

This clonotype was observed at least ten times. CDR3 nucleotides: TGTGCCAGCAGTGGGCTAAAACCGGGAGCCGGGGAGCTGTTTTTT. Amino acid sequence: CASSGLKPGAGELFF. This chain joins TRBV12-3 or TRBV12-4 and TRBJ2-2; TRBD2 might be the D (6 bases). The CDR3 is made up of 15 amino acids. V dropped 5 bases and J dropped 6 bases, with 16 bases sitting between them.

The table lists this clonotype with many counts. Here the CDR3 DNA reads TGTGCCAGCAGCTTAAGTCTTTCTGGAAACACCATATATTTT. This codes for CASSLSLSGNTIYF. The chain couples TRBV7-6 to TRBJ1-3; D call uncertain. Germline CDR1 SGHVS, CDR2 FNYEAQ. CDR3 length: 14 amino acids. The V gene lost 2 bases and the J gene lost 1 base, with 6 bases spanning the gap.

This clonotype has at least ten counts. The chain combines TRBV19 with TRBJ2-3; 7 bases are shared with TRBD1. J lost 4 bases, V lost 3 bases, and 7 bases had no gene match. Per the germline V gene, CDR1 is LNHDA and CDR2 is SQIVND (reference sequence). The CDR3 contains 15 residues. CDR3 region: CASSMKDRRADTQYF. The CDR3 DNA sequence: TGTGCCAGTAGTATGAAGGACAGGCGGGCAGATACGCAGTATTTT.